This entry lists 3 T cell receptor beta chains sequenced from one sample in a study of technical replicates of blood from several donors. Libraries were prepared by immunoSEQ multiplex PCR; TCRdb keeps only in-frame clonotypes and omits some of them. The sample consists of some 71,000 clones, around 97% of them appearing once. The sequenced sample was T cells isolated from PBMCs. These receptors all stem from a human donor in good health.

The chain's CDR3 is CASSLRLAGGSVHEQFF. The CDR3 DNA sequence: TGTGCCAGCAGCTTGAGACTAGCGGGAGGGTCGGTCCATGAGCAGTTCTTC. This chain joins TRBV7-6 and TRBJ2-1, with TRBD2 matching over 14 bases. Trimming removed 3 bases from V and 8 bases from J; junction bases left unmatched: 9. CDR1 is SGHVS, CDR2 FNYEAQ, per germline. CDR3 length equals 17 residues.

The CDR3 spells CASSFGGSYEQYF. The CDR3, as DNA: TGTGCCAGCAGCTTTGGCGGGAGTTACGAGCAGTACTTC. The chain combines TRBV5-4 with TRBJ2-7, with TRBD2 identical over 7 bases. Germline CDR1 SGHNT, CDR2 YYREEE (reference sequence). CDR3 length: 13 amino acids. With 2 bases clipped from V and 4 bases from J, the junction kept 3 bases outside the gene matches.

This clone was detected only once. The CDR3 DNA is TGTGCCATCAGTGAGGTCTCAGGGAACTATGGCTACACCTTC. It translates to CAISEVSGNYGYTF. This sequence joins TRBV10-3 and TRBJ1-2; a weak D match, TRBD1 (5 bases). Germline-derived CDR1 and CDR2 are ENHRY and SYGVKD. The CDR3 extends over 14 amino acids. The V end lost 2 bases, the J end lost 2 bases, and 9 bases lay between the germline ends.